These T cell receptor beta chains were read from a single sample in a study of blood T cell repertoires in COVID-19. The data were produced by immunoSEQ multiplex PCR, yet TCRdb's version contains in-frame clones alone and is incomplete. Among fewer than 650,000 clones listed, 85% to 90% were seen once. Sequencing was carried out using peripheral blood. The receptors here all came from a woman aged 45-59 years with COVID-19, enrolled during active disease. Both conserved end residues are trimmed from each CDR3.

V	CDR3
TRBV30	AWSESLQDTEAF
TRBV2	ASSDVRGAPYNEQF
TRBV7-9	ASSLGQVGYGYT
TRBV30	AWKDLHEQY
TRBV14	ASSQDIAGPTDTQY
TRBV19	ASSTGEKLF
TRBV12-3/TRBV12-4	ASSPTGNYGYT
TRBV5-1	ASSLEASGGTDTQY
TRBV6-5	ASTSGPMNTEAF
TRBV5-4	ASSLGGASEANEKLF
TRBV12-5	ASGSGMNTEAF
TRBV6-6	ASSYSASGGIGELF
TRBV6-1	ASSETVLLGLGNTIY
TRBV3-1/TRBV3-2	ASSRAGTEAF
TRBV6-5	ASTGTGISYEQY
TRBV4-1	ASSQPGTEVTYGYT
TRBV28	ASSPRVLVNTIY
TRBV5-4	ASSFWPQDNEQF
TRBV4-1	ASSHLFSPERETQY
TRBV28	ASPPPGQVQGVQEQY
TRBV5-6	ASSLPGAGPYEQY
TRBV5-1	ASKASSGGPEEQY
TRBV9	ASSPYYGTEAF
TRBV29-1	SVPTGTSYGYT
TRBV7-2	ASSFGGALRSYNEQF
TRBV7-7	ASSAGLAGVETQY
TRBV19	ANPTGCYEQY
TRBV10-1	ASSEGPYQPQH
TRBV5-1	ASSLHAGRSGNTIY
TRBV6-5	ASSYSRDSRVDGYT
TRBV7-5	ASLPGLTTKETQY
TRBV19	ASSMSAARTFNYGYT
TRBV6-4	ASAPGLAGGLRINEQF
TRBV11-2	ASSPQYQTEAF
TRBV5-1	ASSSTGGGRDGYT
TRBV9	ASSPRTGPVLKSTEAF
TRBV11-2	ASSPLGLPETQY
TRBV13	ASSQNRGLGETQY
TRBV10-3	AISDSAGLAIYNEQF
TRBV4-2	ASSQLGEGGSYEQY